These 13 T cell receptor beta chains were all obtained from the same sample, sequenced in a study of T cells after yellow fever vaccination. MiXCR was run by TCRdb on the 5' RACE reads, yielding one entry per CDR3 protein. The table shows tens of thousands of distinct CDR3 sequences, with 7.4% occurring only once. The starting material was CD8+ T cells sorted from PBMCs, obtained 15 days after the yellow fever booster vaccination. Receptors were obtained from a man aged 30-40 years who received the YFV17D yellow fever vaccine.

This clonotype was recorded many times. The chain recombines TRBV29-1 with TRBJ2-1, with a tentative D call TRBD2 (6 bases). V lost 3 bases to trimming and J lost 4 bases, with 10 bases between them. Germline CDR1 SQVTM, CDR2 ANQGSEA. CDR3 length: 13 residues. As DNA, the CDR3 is TGCAGCGTTGAGGAGGCGGGATACAATGAGCAGTTCTTC. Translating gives CSVEEAGYNEQFF.

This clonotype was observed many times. The CDR3 here is CSVAQGYEQYF. The CDR3, as DNA: TGCAGCGTTGCCCAGGGTTACGAGCAGTACTTC. The J gene is TRBJ2-7, the V gene TRBV29-1, with D perhaps TRBD1 (5 bases). The germline V gene encodes CDR1 SQVTM and CDR2 ANQGSEA. Trimming took off 4 bases at V and 4 bases at J, with 8 bases between the two ends. The CDR3 is 11 residues long.

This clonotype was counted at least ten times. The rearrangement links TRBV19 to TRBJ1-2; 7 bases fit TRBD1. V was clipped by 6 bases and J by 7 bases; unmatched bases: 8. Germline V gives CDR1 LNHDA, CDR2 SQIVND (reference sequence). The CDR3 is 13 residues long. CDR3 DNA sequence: TGTGCCAGTAGCCAACAGGGGCATCCTGGCTACACCTTC. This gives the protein CASSQQGHPGYTF.

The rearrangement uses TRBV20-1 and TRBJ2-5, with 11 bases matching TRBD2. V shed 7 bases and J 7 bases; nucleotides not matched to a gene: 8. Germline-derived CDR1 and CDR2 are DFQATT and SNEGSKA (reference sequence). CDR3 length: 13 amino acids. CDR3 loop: CSDKATSGATQYF. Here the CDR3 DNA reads TGCAGTGACAAAGCGACTAGCGGGGCGACCCAGTACTTC.

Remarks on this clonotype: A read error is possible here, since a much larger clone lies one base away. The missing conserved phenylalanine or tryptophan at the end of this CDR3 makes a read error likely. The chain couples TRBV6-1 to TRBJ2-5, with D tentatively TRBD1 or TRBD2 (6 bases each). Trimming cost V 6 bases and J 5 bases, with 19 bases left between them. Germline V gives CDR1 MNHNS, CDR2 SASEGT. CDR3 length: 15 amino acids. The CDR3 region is CASRAGHSLGETQYL. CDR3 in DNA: TGTGCCAGCAGGGCGGGACATTCCCTGGGGGAGACCCAGTACTTG.

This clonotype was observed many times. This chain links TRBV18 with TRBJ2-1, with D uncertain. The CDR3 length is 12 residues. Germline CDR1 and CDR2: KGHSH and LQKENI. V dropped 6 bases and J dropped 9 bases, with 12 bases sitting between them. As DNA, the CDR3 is TGTGCCAGCTCCTACGTTGGTAGTGAGCAGTTCTTC. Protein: CASSYVGSEQFF.

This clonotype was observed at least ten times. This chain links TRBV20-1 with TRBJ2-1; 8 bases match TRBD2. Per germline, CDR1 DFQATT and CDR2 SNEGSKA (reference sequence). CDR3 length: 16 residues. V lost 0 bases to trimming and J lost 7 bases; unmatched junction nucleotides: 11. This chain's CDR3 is CSARDWESGGRNEQFF. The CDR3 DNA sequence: TGCAGTGCTAGAGATTGGGAATCCGGCGGGAGGAATGAGCAGTTCTTC.

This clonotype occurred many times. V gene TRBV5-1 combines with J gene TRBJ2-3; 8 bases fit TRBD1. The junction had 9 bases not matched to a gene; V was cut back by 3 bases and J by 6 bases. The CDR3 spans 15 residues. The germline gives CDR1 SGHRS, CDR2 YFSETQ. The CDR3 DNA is TGCGCCAGCAGCTCTGGAGGGACAGGCTGGGATACGCAGTATTTT. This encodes CASSSGGTGWDTQYF. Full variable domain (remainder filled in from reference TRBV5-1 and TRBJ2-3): KAGVTQTPRYLIKTRGQQVTLSCSPISGHRSVSWYQQTPGQGLQFLFEYFSETQRNKGNFPGRFSGRQFSNSRSEMNVSTLELGDSALYLCASSSGGTGWDTQYFGPGTRLTVL.

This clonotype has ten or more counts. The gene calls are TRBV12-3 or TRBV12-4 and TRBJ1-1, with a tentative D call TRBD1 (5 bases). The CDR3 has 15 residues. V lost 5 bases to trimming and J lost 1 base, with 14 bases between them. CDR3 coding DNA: TGTGCCAGCAGTGTAGACAGTTTTCGGAACACTGAAGCTTTCTTT. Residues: CASSVDSFRNTEAFF.

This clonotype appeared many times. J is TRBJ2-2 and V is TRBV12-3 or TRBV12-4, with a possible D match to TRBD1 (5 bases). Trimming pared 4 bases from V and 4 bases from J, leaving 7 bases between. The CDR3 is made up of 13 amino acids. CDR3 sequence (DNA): TGTGCCAGCAGTTCAGGGTTCACCGGGGAGCTGTTTTTT. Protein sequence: CASSSGFTGELFF.

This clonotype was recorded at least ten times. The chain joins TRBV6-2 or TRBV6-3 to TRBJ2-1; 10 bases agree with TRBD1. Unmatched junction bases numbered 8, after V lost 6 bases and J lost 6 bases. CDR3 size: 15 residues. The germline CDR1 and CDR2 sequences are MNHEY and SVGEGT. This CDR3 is CASSYPGTGANEQFF. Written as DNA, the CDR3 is TGTGCCAGCAGCTACCCCGGGACAGGGGCCAATGAGCAGTTCTTC.

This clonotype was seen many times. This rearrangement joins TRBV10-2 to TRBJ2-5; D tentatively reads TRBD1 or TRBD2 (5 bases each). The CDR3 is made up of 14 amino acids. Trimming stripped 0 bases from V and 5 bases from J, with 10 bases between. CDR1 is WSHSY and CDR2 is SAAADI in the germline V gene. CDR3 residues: CASSESWGRETQYF. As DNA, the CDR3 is TGCGCCAGCAGTGAGTCGTGGGGACGGGAGACCCAGTACTTC.

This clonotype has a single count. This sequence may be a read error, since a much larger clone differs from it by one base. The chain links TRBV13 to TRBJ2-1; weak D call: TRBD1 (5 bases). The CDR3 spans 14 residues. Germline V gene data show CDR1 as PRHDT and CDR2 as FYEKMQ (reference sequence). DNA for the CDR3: TGTGACAGCAGCTCAACCCAGGGTTTCAATGAGCAGTTCTTC. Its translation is CDSSSTQGFNEQFF.